This T cell receptor beta chain was identified during a study of cytomegalovirus exposure and HLA in healthy donors. On the study more broadly: Previous work identified 120 million or so unique TCR beta sequences from around 180 million T cells. Broader study findings: Earlier results showed most TCR beta V segments being productive about 87% or about 30% of the time. Associated with cytomegalovirus, according to the listing, were around 160 TCR beta chains.

Of note for this clone: The antigen remains unidentified.

Amplification used 60 Vbeta primers and 13 Jbeta primers. The repertoire was sequenced with immunoSEQ multiplex PCR; TCRdb's copy has only in-frame clones and lacks some. The sample comprises 65,000 to 85,000 clones, about three quarters of which are singletons, and 9.5% to 13% rests with the top ten. The CDR3 consists of 14 residues. Germline values: CDR1 MNHNS, CDR2 SASEGT. Between the trimmed V and J ends, which lost 11 bases and 8 bases, there was a span of 21 bases. This receptor was obtained from a male donor in good health and CMV-seropositive. The genes are TRBV6-1 and TRBJ1-4, with unresolved D. Sequencing used PBMCs. CDR3 sequence: CAGWIGGVGEKLFF. CDR3 sequence (DNA): TGTGCCGGATGGATAGGCGGGGTAGGGGAAAAACTGTTTTTT.